This T cell receptor (beta chain) was identified in a study of T cells in Graves' hyperthyroidism and ophthalmopathy. It was RNA transcripts that yielded the amplified TCR beta CDR3 regions. The HTBI set primed first-round TCR CDR3 RT-PCR. TCRdb independently ran MiXCR on the multiplex PCR reads; one entry per CDR3 protein. The data show about 740,000 distinct CDR3 sequences, 14% seen once. This clonotype was detected only a few times. The antigen is not known. Study-wide results and limits: Through a model of 13 V-J features, ophthalmopathy was separated from stable hyperthyroidism. Model output signaled ophthalmopathy a median around 5.9 months ahead of onset.

The CDR3 extends over 13 amino acids. The V end was cut by 8 bases, the J end by 5 bases, with 16 bases between. Germline-derived CDR1 and CDR2 are ENHRY and SYGVKD. The source material was blood. This clonotype originated in a woman between 18 and 29 years old with Graves' hyperthyroidism. The chain recombines TRBV10-3 with TRBJ2-7; D may be TRBD1 or TRBD2 (5 bases each). The CDR3 sequence: CAIVGENRNEQYF. In nucleotides, the CDR3 is TGTGCCATCGTGGGGGAAAACAGGAACGAGCAGTACTTC.